The entry below gives a single TCR beta chain sequence along with its context. This specimen belongs to a study of cytomegalovirus exposure and HLA in healthy donors. The CDR3 extends over 18 amino acids. Germline CDR1 and CDR2: SQVTM and ANQGSEA. Unmatched junction bases numbered 11, after V lost 4 bases and J lost 0 bases. Generated by immunoSEQ multiplex PCR, the TCRdb table keeps only in-frame clones and is missing some. The sample lists roughly 330,000 clones, approximately 86% seen once, with over 1% in the top ten. The sequence came from a woman in her 30s in good health and CMV-seropositive. Sequenced input: PBMCs. The rearrangement joins TRBV29-1 to TRBJ2-2; 10 nucleotides line up with TRBD2. The CDR3 reads CSVGGFTSGDPNTGELFF. CDR3 nucleotides: TGCAGCGTTGGAGGGTTTACTAGCGGGGATCCGAACACCGGGGAGCTGTTTTTT.